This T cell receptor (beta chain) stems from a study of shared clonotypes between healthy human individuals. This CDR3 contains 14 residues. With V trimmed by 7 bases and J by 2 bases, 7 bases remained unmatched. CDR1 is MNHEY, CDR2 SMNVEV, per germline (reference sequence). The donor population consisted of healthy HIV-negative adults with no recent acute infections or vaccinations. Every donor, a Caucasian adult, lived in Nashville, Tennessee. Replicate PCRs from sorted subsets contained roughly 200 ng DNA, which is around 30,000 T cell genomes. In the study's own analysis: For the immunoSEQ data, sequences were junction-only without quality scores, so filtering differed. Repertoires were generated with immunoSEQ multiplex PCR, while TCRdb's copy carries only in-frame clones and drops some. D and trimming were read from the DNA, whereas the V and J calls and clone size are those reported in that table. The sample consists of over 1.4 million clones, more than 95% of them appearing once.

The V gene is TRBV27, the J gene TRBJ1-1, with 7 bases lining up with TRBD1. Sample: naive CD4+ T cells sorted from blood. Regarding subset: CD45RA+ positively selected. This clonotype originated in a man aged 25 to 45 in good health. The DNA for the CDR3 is TGTGCCAGCAATAAAGGACAGGCCAACACTGAAGCTTTCTTT. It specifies CASNKGQANTEAFF.